These 26 T cell receptor beta chains originate from one sample sequenced in a study of T cell responses to AZD1222 COVID-19 vaccine. Sequencing used immunoSEQ multiplex PCR; TCRdb keeps in-frame clones, though not all of them. The sample carries tens of thousands of clones, roughly 90% recorded once. Source: peripheral blood, taken on day 0 of MenACWY control vaccination. The receptors come from an adult in good health.

The chain uses TRBV4-3 and TRBJ1-1, with D hard to call. There are 14 residues in the CDR3. The ends were cut back, 1 base at V and 4 bases at J, with 10 bases in the middle. Germline V gene sequence: CDR1 LGHNA, CDR2 YSLEER. CDR3 sequence reads: CASSQVLVSTEAFF. CDR3 DNA sequence: TGCGCCAGCAGCCAAGTTTTGGTTTCCACTGAAGCTTTCTTT.

The genes are TRBV6-5 and TRBJ1-2, with D perhaps matching TRBD1 (6 bases). V was trimmed by 0 bases and J by 2 bases, leaving 7 bases between them. This CDR3 comprises 14 residues. Germline CDR1 reads MNHEY; CDR2 reads SVGAGI. The CDR3 DNA reads TGTGCCAGCAGTTACTCCCAGGGGAACTATGGCTACACCTTC. This gives the protein CASSYSQGNYGYTF.

This chain joins TRBV20-1 and TRBJ2-7; D is unresolved. Trimming pared 7 bases from V and 6 bases from J, leaving 10 bases between. Germline lookup yields CDR1 DFQATT and CDR2 SNEGSKA (reference sequence). This CDR3 is built from 10 residues. CDR3 protein: CSVAGREQYF. CDR3 nucleotides: TGCAGTGTAGCCGGCCGCGAGCAGTACTTC.

The chain joins TRBV6-5 to TRBJ1-3; D is uncertain. Germline V gene data show CDR1 as MNHEY and CDR2 as SVGAGI. This CDR3 is built from 13 residues. V shed 6 bases and J shed 6 bases, with 12 bases lying between them. The CDR3 sequence: CASSQDLKNTIYF. The CDR3 bases are TGTGCCAGCAGCCAGGATCTTAAAAACACCATATATTTT.

The chain combines TRBV11-2 with TRBJ1-1; no clear D. The CDR3 loop spans 13 amino acids. The germline V gene encodes CDR1 SGHAT and CDR2 FQNNGV. V was clipped by 5 bases and J by 4 bases, with 11 bases between them. The CDR3 nucleotides are TGTGCCAGCAGCCCCGTAGGGTTCACTGAAGCTTTCTTT. Translating gives CASSPVGFTEAFF.

The chain combines TRBV5-1 with TRBJ2-5; 10 nucleotides align to TRBD1. Germline loops: CDR1 SGHRS, CDR2 YFSETQ. Unmatched junction bases numbered 4, after V lost 4 bases and J lost 4 bases. The CDR3 is made up of 14 amino acids. Here the CDR3 DNA reads TGCGCCAGCAGCCCCGACAGGGGGCTAGAGACCCAGTACTTC. Its translation is CASSPDRGLETQYF. Complete variable domain (other parts from reference TRBV5-1 and TRBJ2-5): KAGVTQTPRYLIKTRGQQVTLSCSPISGHRSVSWYQQTPGQGLQFLFEYFSETQRNKGNFPGRFSGRQFSNSRSEMNVSTLELGDSALYLCASSPDRGLETQYFGPGTRLLVL.

This rearrangement joins TRBV19 to TRBJ1-1; no clear D gene. V dropped 7 bases and J dropped 5 bases, with 8 bases sitting between them. The germline CDR1 and CDR2 sequences are LNHDA and SQIVND (reference sequence). CDR3 length: 11 amino acids. Here the CDR3 reads CASMWGTEAFF. DNA for the CDR3: TGTGCCAGTATGTGGGGAACTGAAGCTTTCTTT.

Here the CDR3 reads CASSLSGLDTEAFF. The DNA for the CDR3 is TGTGCCAGCAGCCTCTCGGGACTGGACACTGAAGCTTTCTTT. This chain joins TRBV9 and TRBJ1-1; perhaps TRBD1 as D (5 bases). Germline assignment: CDR1 SGDLS and CDR2 YYNGEE. The ends were cut back, 4 bases at V and 3 bases at J, with 13 bases in the middle. CDR3 size: 14 residues.

V usage is TRBV7-9 and J usage is TRBJ2-7; a weak D match, TRBD1 (6 bases). Trimming took 5 bases from V and 0 from J, leaving 11 bases between them. Germline CDR1 reads SEHNR; CDR2 reads FQNEAQ (reference sequence). This CDR3 is 14 amino acids long. The DNA of the CDR3 is TGTGCCAGCAGCCGACAGGCTATCTCCTACGAGCAGTACTTC. The encoded protein is CASSRQAISYEQYF. The variable domain in full, completed from reference TRBV7-9 and TRBJ2-7, reads DTGVSQNPRHKITKRGQNVTFRCDPISEHNRLYWYRQTLGQGPEFLTYFQNEAQLEKSRLLSDRFSAERPKGSFSTLEIQRTEQGDSAMYLCASSRQAISYEQYFGPGTRLTVT.

V usage is TRBV28 and J usage is TRBJ1-2; 12 bases are shared with TRBD1. Unmatched junction bases numbered 21, after V lost 10 bases and J lost 6 bases. The germline gives CDR1 MDHEN, CDR2 SYDVKM. This CDR3 contains 18 residues. The CDR3 reads CATLNGDRGLSNVDGYTF. Written as DNA, the CDR3 is TGTGCCACCCTCAATGGGGACAGGGGGCTTTCAAACGTGGATGGCTACACCTTC.

The V gene is TRBV12-3 or TRBV12-4, the J gene TRBJ1-5; TRBD1 might be the D (6 bases). V shed 6 bases and J shed 5 bases, with 11 bases lying between them. The CDR3 consists of 13 residues. This chain's CDR3 is CASRIQGDQPQHF. DNA of the CDR3: TGTGCCAGCAGAATACAGGGTGATCAGCCCCAGCATTTT.

V usage is TRBV15 and J usage is TRBJ2-7; the match to TRBD1 covers 9 bases. The CDR3 totals 11 residues. Germline CDR1 is LNHNV and CDR2 is YYDKDF (reference sequence). After removal of 8 bases from V and 5 bases from J, the junction contained 1 base not matched to a gene. CDR3 bases: TGTGCCACCGGGACAGGGAACGAGCAGTACTTC. Protein: CATGTGNEQYF. The full variable domain, in which reference TRBV15 and TRBJ2-7 provide the parts outside the CDR3, is DAMVIQNPRYQVTQFGKPVTLSCSQTLNHNVMYWYQQKSSQAPKLLFHYYDKDFNNEADTPDNFQSRRPNTSFCFLDIRSPGLGDTAMYLCATGTGNEQYFGPGTRLTVT.

This clone showed up just a few times. The chain joins TRBV5-1 to TRBJ2-7; 9 nucleotides match TRBD2. Germline CDR1 and CDR2: SGHRS and YFSETQ. V was clipped by 2 bases and J by 2 bases; unmatched bases: 8. The CDR3 covers 16 residues. The CDR3 here is CASSLQTSGVTYEQYF. Written as DNA, the CDR3 is TGCGCCAGCAGCTTACAGACTAGCGGCGTAACCTACGAGCAGTACTTC.

In regard to this clone: An end of the junction differs from the germline gene, which may be a read error. The gene calls are TRBV28 and TRBJ2-7; tentatively, D is TRBD1 or TRBD2 (5 bases each). The V gene's germline CDR1 is MDHEN and CDR2 SYDVKM. The CDR3 has 10 residues. CDR3 loop: CASGHGTQDF. CDR3 DNA sequence: TGTGCCAGCGGACACGGGACGCAAGACTTC.

This rearrangement joins TRBV7-2 to TRBJ2-7, with 10 bases identical to TRBD1. Trimming at V came to 4 bases and at J to 2 bases, leaving 8 bases not matched to a gene. The CDR3 contains 16 residues. CDR1 is SGHTA and CDR2 is FQGNSA in the germline V gene. As DNA, the CDR3 is TGTGCCAGCAGCTCCCGGGACAGGGGTAGGCCCTACGAGCAGTACTTC. This gives the protein CASSSRDRGRPYEQYF.

In the case of this clone: Other DNA variants within this sample encode the same CDR3. The chain combines TRBV28 with TRBJ2-1, with D uncertain. Deletions cut 1 base from V and 2 bases from J, with 0 bases between. The CDR3 length is 12 residues. Per the germline V gene, CDR1 is MDHEN and CDR2 is SYDVKM. This CDR3 is CASSLSYNEQFF. CDR3 in DNA: TGTGCCAGCAGTTTATCCTACAATGAGCAGTTCTTC.

The chain has TRBV15 and TRBJ2-2; possibly TRBD2 for D (5 bases). V was cut by 0 bases and J by 0 bases, with 8 bases left in between. The CDR3 runs 16 residues. Germline lookup yields CDR1 LNHNV and CDR2 YYDKDF (reference sequence). CDR3 in amino acids: CATSRDGVTNTGELFF. For the CDR3, the DNA is TGTGCCACCAGCAGAGACGGGGTCACGAACACCGGGGAGCTGTTTTTT.

The table lists this clone with a count of one. The J gene is TRBJ2-7, the V gene TRBV28; D is undetermined. Germline V gene sequence: CDR1 MDHEN, CDR2 SYDVKM. The CDR3 loop spans 13 amino acids. Trimming took off 6 bases at V and 12 bases at J, with 21 bases between the two ends. The CDR3 DNA reads as TGTGCCAGCAGCCCCCCGAATCAAGGGTTGGGGTACTTC. Translated: CASSPPNQGLGYF. Variable domain in full (rest from reference TRBV28 and TRBJ2-7): DVKVTQSSRYLVKRTGEKVFLECVQDMDHENMFWYRQDPGLGLRLIYFSYDVKMKEKGDIPEGYSVSREKKERFSLILESASTNQTSMYLCASSPPNQGLGYFGPGTRLTVT.

The chain employs TRBV27 and TRBJ2-1; no clear D. Trimming took 5 bases from V and 8 from J, leaving 7 bases between them. The CDR3 extends over 11 amino acids. Germline V gives CDR1 MNHEY, CDR2 SMNVEV (reference sequence). The CDR3 coding sequence is TGTGCCAGCAGTACTATGTATGAGCAGTTCTTC. Translated, it gives CASSTMYEQFF.

The chain has TRBV29-1 and TRBJ1-2; the D gene is possibly TRBD1 (6 bases). Germline V lookup: CDR1 SQVTM, CDR2 ANQGSEA. The CDR3 length is 11 residues. V gave up 6 bases and J gave up 5 bases, with 10 bases separating them. The CDR3 coding sequence is TGCAGCGTCGATACAGGGTATGGCTACACCTTC. Translation: CSVDTGYGYTF.

The CDR3 bases are TGTGCCAGCAGCACAGAACAGGGATTTGGCTACACCTTC. It encodes CASSTEQGFGYTF. This chain links TRBV5-4 with TRBJ1-2, with D possibly TRBD1 on 6 matching bases. This CDR3 has 13 amino acids. Germline CDR1 SGHNT, CDR2 YYREEE (reference sequence). With 4 bases removed from V and 7 bases from J, the gap between germline ends came to 14 bases.

V and J are TRBV6-5 and TRBJ2-1, with TRBD2 matching 8 bases. V dropped 5 bases and J dropped 9; count of bases not matched to a gene: 12. The CDR3 runs to 15 residues. CDR1 and CDR2 (germline): MNHEY, SVGAGI. CDR3 in amino acids: CASSPIPPGGSEQFF. CDR3 coding DNA: TGTGCCAGCAGTCCAATCCCTCCGGGGGGGAGTGAGCAGTTCTTC.

The CDR3 DNA is TGCAGCGTTGAACTGGGGCACTCTGGAAACACCATATATTTT. As protein: CSVELGHSGNTIYF. The rearrangement joins TRBV29-1 to TRBJ1-3; tentative D call: TRBD1 (5 bases). The CDR3 is 14 amino acids. Trimming removed 2 bases from V and 0 bases from J, with 8 bases in between. In germline, CDR1 is SQVTM, CDR2 ANQGSEA.

The rearrangement joins TRBV6-5 to TRBJ2-1, with TRBD2 matching over 12 bases. The germline V gene has CDR1 MNHEY and CDR2 SVGAGI. J lost 6 bases, V lost 5 bases, and 5 bases had no gene match. This CDR3 region has 15 residues. This CDR3 is CASSLAGGPSNEQFF. CDR3 nucleotide sequence: TGTGCCAGCAGTCTAGCGGGAGGGCCTTCCAATGAGCAGTTCTTC.

This chain links TRBV25-1 with TRBJ2-7; a weak D match, TRBD2 (6 bases). In germline, CDR1 is MGHDK, CDR2 SYGVNS. This CDR3 comprises 14 residues. V gave up 0 bases and J gave up 0 bases, with 6 bases separating them. CDR3 sequence: CASSEYGSSYEQYF. The DNA of the CDR3 is TGTGCCAGCAGTGAATACGGGAGCTCCTACGAGCAGTACTTC.

This chain joins TRBV4-3 and TRBJ2-7; no firm D call. The CDR3 runs to 17 residues. V was clipped by 0 bases and J by 0 bases, with 15 bases between them. Germline V lookup: CDR1 LGHNA, CDR2 YSLEER. The CDR3: CASSQDFTSAASYEQYF. DNA of the CDR3: TGCGCCAGCAGCCAAGATTTTACGTCCGCGGCCTCCTACGAGCAGTACTTC.